The clone carrying this T cell receptor (beta chain) was counted at least ten times. The antigen is undetermined. Genomic DNA served as template for TCR beta VDJ and CDR3 profiling. TCRdb re-analysed the reads in MiXCR, keeping a single row per CDR3 protein. Of around 160,000 distinct CDR3 sequences detected, 40% to 50% appear once; the ten largest clones hold about 2.8%. These data originate in a study of CD8+CD57+ T cells in acquired aplastic anemia. Study background: Sorted CD4+ and CD8+ cells yielded roughly 3 ug of DNA on average.

It was patients with CD8+CD57+ cell expansion by flow cytometry who were chosen for sequencing. Severe acquired aplastic anemia was diagnosed in all patients. Study-level findings and limits: Patients had twenty-nine CD8+ CDR3 sequences in common with controls (the shared set). Significant differences in CD8+ Simpson's diversity were not observed between patients and controls.

Germline V gene lookup returns CDR1 MGHRA and CDR2 YSYEKL. With 1 base clipped from V and 3 bases from J, the junction kept 14 bases outside the gene matches. This CDR3 region has 18 residues. Sequencing used sorted CD4+, CD8+, or CD8+CD57+ T cells (not recorded which) from PBMCs. This rearrangement joins TRBV4-1 to TRBJ2-7; 8 bases fit TRBD2. The TCR originated in a human donor with aplastic anemia. CDR3: CASSQGSASGYPNYEQYF. CDR3 DNA sequence: TGCGCCAGCAGCCAAGGGTCGGCTAGCGGGTACCCTAACTACGAGCAGTACTTC.